Only a few counts were recorded for the clone carrying this TCR beta chain. The antigen remains unidentified. The data were obtained in a study of T-cell memory formation after mild COVID-19. Across the study: Across donors, TCR clusters were largely donor specific. The study, taken as a whole, reports: For contracting clones, CD4+ ones sat mainly in CM and EM, CD8+ in EMRA. Day 15 to 85 contracting clones showed balanced CD4/CD8; later expanders leaned CD4+.

TCR alpha and TCR beta cDNA libraries carrying sample barcodes and UMIs were produced by 5'RACE using constant-segment primers. TCRdb re-called the 5' RACE reads through MiXCR, storing one row per CDR3 protein. The sample records 350,000 to 400,000 distinct CDR3 sequences, about 21% being singletons. This sequence originates from an adult woman who had mild COVID-19 (a few samples of this study predate the infection). Cell type and time point are not known. Sequencing input: PBMCs or a T cell subset sorted from them (not recorded which).

DNA for the CDR3: TGCGCCAGCAGCCCCCCCCGGAATACGCAGTATTTT. Translating gives CASSPPRNTQYF. V gene TRBV4-1 combines with J gene TRBJ2-3; D not resolved. Trimming removed 4 bases from V and 7 bases from J, with 9 bases in between. There are 12 residues in the CDR3. The V gene's germline CDR1 is MGHRA and CDR2 YSYEKL.